The clone carrying this T cell receptor (beta chain) was observed a handful of times. Its specificity is unknown. TCRdb reprocessed the 5' RACE reads via MiXCR and lists one record per CDR3 protein. The sample holds roughly 240,000 distinct CDR3 sequences, 30% to 35% seen once. The data stem from a study of CD8 T cells in ankylosing spondylitis. Study-wide points: In peripheral blood, disease-linked CD8+ clones occurred at relatively low frequencies.

This TCR came from a male donor with ankylosing spondylitis or in good health (not recorded which). The sequenced material came from blood, either unsorted or a sorted T cell fraction (not recorded which).

For the CDR3, the DNA is TGTGCCAGCAGTAACAGGGGGGAGAGGTACACTGAAGCTTTCTTT. This translates into CASSNRGERYTEAFF. This chain uses TRBV6-5 with TRBJ1-1; 8 bases align to TRBD1. V lost 5 bases to trimming and J lost 3 bases; unmatched junction nucleotides: 8. Germline V gene lookup returns CDR1 MNHEY and CDR2 SVGAGI. The CDR3 is made up of 15 amino acids.